The table lists the clone carrying this TCR beta chain with many counts. The antigen is not known. TCRdb fed the 5' RACE reads into MiXCR, producing one record per CDR3 protein. The sample has about 240,000 distinct CDR3 sequences; about 11% are singletons. The entry originates in a study of identical twins. Broader study findings: Low generation probability was overrepresented in out-of-frame alpha sequences shared by twins. Beta clonotypes that were abundant in cord blood contained fewer insertions, a pattern absent from memory repertoires.

In every case, the donor was a healthy Caucasian. Germline lookup yields CDR1 SGHDN and CDR2 FVKESK. This CDR3 has 15 residues. The germline V and J ends were trimmed by 4 bases and 1 base, with 13 bases remaining between them. The sequenced sample was memory T cells sorted from blood. The chain couples TRBV14 to TRBJ1-1, with D possibly being TRBD1 (5 bases). The sequence was obtained from a man aged 50-60 years in good health. CDR3 nucleotide sequence: TGTGCCAGCAGCCTCCTATCCGGGACGAACACTGAAGCTTTCTTT. This translates into CASSLLSGTNTEAFF. Filled out from reference TRBV14 and TRBJ1-1, the complete variable domain reads EAGVTQFPSHSVIEKGQTVTLRCDPISGHDNLYWYRRVMGKEIKFLLHFVKESKQDESGMPNNRFLAERTGGTYSTLKVQPAELEDSGVYFCASSLLSGTNTEAFFGQGTRLTVV.